The 12 T cell receptor beta chains below were found in one sample sequenced in a study of T cell responses to AZD1222 COVID-19 vaccine. The method was immunoSEQ multiplex PCR; TCRdb's version includes in-frame clones alone and lacks a portion of them. The sample holds around 110,000 clones, about 90% seen once. The sample was peripheral blood, taken on day 0 of AZD1222 vaccination. These receptors all stem from an adult in good health.

The chain joins TRBV28 to TRBJ2-7; D uncertain. The CDR3 has 14 amino acids. Germline V gene data show CDR1 as MDHEN and CDR2 as SYDVKM. V lost 5 bases, J lost 6 bases, and 17 bases lay in between. The CDR3 DNA sequence: TGTGCCAGCAGTCCAGAACCCCAATCCCGCGAGCAGTACTTC. Protein sequence: CASSPEPQSREQYF. Full variable domain (outside the CDR3, taken from reference TRBV28 and TRBJ2-7): DVKVTQSSRYLVKRTGEKVFLECVQDMDHENMFWYRQDPGLGLRLIYFSYDVKMKEKGDIPEGYSVSREKKERFSLILESASTNQTSMYLCASSPEPQSREQYFGPGTRLTVT.

This rearrangement joins TRBV5-1 to TRBJ2-1; D might be TRBD2 (6 bases). This CDR3 spans 13 amino acids. Germline V gene data show CDR1 as SGHRS and CDR2 as YFSETQ. The germline V and J ends were trimmed by 4 bases and 14 bases, with 19 bases remaining between them. The CDR3 is CASSGGGRDWEFF. CDR3 bases: TGCGCCAGCAGCGGCGGTGGGCGGGACTGGGAGTTCTTC.

The chain couples TRBV18 to TRBJ1-3; D is unresolved. V was pared by 6 bases and J by 2 bases, with 11 bases between. Per germline, CDR1 KGHSH and CDR2 LQKENI. The CDR3 is 14 amino acids. The DNA for the CDR3 is TGTGCCAGCTCCTCCGGAGAGGCTGGAAACACCATATATTTT. Translated: CASSSGEAGNTIYF.

The chain is built from TRBV3-1 (or the pseudogene TRBV3-2) and TRBJ1-2; D remains ambiguous. The CDR3 loop spans 16 amino acids. Germline CDR1 is LGHDT and CDR2 is YNNKEL (reference sequence). V gave up 0 bases and J gave up 1 base, with 12 bases separating them. The CDR3 nucleotides read TGTGCCAGCAGCCAAGACGTCAGGACGGATAACTATGGCTACACCTTC. This encodes CASSQDVRTDNYGYTF.

V is TRBV12-3 or TRBV12-4 and J is TRBJ2-7; D could derive from TRBD1 or TRBD2 (5 bases each). Trimming cost V 6 bases and J 6 bases, with 15 bases left between them. This CDR3 spans 13 amino acids. The CDR3 coding sequence is TGTGCCAGCAGCCGGGGTTCAAGGGGCGAGCAGTACTTC. Protein: CASSRGSRGEQYF.

The V and J genes are TRBV24-1 and TRBJ1-1; D unclear. In germline, CDR1 is KGHDR, CDR2 SFDVKD. V was clipped by 8 bases and J by 1 base, with 13 bases between them. There are 14 residues in the CDR3. The CDR3 nucleotides read TGTGCCACCAAAGGTCCAGGTCGGAACACTGAAGCTTTCTTT. Protein: CATKGPGRNTEAFF.

V is TRBV7-2 and J is TRBJ1-3; D gene uncertain. The CDR3 is 16 amino acids. Trimming stripped 5 bases from V and 2 bases from J, with 16 bases between. Germline CDR1 and CDR2: SGHTA and FQGNSA. The CDR3 region is CASSPVLGAAGNTIYF. The CDR3 DNA follows: TGTGCCAGCAGCCCGGTTCTGGGAGCAGCTGGAAACACCATATATTTT. The full variable domain, completed using reference TRBV7-2 and TRBJ1-3, is GAGVSQSPSNKVTEKGKDVELRCDPISGHTALYWYRQSLGQGLEFLIYFQGNSAPDKSGLPSDRFSAERTGGSVSTLTIQRTQQEDSAVYLCASSPVLGAAGNTIYFGEGSWLTVV.

The chain is built from TRBV28 and TRBJ2-7; D gene unclear. This CDR3 contains 11 residues. V gave up 2 bases and J gave up 4 bases, with 3 bases separating them. Germline loops: CDR1 MDHEN, CDR2 SYDVKM. In nucleotides, the CDR3 is TGTGCCAGCAGTTTAAAATACGAGCAGTACTTC. It specifies CASSLKYEQYF. Based on the CDR3 plus reference TRBV28 and TRBJ2-7, the full variable domain is DVKVTQSSRYLVKRTGEKVFLECVQDMDHENMFWYRQDPGLGLRLIYFSYDVKMKEKGDIPEGYSVSREKKERFSLILESASTNQTSMYLCASSLKYEQYFGPGTRLTVT.

The rearrangement links TRBV5-1 to TRBJ2-2; D gene ambiguous. Germline V CDR1 and CDR2: SGHRS, YFSETQ. CDR3 length: 12 residues. Trimming removed 3 bases from V and 4 bases from J, with 4 bases in between. The CDR3 region is CASSYSTGELFF. The CDR3 region has the DNA TGCGCCAGCAGCTACAGCACCGGGGAGCTGTTTTTT.

The chain uses TRBV5-1 and TRBJ1-2; perhaps TRBD1 as D (5 bases). Germline assignment: CDR1 SGHRS and CDR2 YFSETQ. V shed 4 bases and J shed 7 bases, with 14 bases lying between them. CDR3 size: 13 residues. CDR3 region: CASSGGQGIGYTF. CDR3 DNA sequence: TGCGCCAGCAGCGGGGGTCAGGGTATTGGCTACACCTTC.

The gene calls are TRBV19 and TRBJ2-1; D possibly corresponds to TRBD1 (5 bases). The germline V gene has CDR1 LNHDA and CDR2 SQIVND (reference sequence). CDR3 size: 12 residues. V was trimmed by 7 bases and J by 7 bases, leaving 11 bases between them. The CDR3 coding sequence is TGTGCCAGTAACTCAGGGTTGAATGAGCAGTTCTTC. This sequence encodes CASNSGLNEQFF. Complete variable domain (other parts from reference TRBV19 and TRBJ2-1): DGGITQSPKYLFRKEGQNVTLSCEQNLNHDAMYWYRQDPGQGLRLIYYSQIVNDFQKGDIAEGYSVSREKKESFPLTVTSAQKNPTAFYLCASNSGLNEQFFGPGTRLTVL.

The CDR3 nucleotides are TGTGCCAGTAGTATCGGACAGAGTAGCAATCAGCCCCAGCATTTT. The encoded protein is CASSIGQSSNQPQHF. This chain connects TRBV19 to TRBJ1-5; a weak D match, TRBD1 (6 bases). This CDR3 has 15 amino acids. V shed 3 bases and J shed 0 bases, with 9 bases lying between them. The V gene's germline CDR1 is LNHDA and CDR2 SQIVND (reference sequence).